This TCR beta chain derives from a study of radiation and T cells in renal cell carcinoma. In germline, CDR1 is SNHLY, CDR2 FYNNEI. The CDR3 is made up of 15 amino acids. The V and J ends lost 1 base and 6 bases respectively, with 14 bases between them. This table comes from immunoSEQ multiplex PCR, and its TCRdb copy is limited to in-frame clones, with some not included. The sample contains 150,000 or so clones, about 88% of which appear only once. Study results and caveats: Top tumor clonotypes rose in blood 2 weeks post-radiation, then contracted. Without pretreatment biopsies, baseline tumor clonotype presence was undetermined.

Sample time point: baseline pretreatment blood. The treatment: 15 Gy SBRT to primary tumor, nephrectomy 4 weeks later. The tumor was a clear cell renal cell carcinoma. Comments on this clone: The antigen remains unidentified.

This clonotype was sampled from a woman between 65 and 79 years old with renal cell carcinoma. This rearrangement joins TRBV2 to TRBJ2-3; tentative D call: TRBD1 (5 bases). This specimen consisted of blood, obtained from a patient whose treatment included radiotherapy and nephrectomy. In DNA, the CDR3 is TGTGCCAGCAGTGAAGTGAGTAGCAAGGGGGATACGCAGTATTTT. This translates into CASSEVSSKGDTQYF.